Listed below are T cell receptor beta chains from one sample, sequenced in a study of technical replicates of blood from four donors. The data were produced by immunoSEQ multiplex PCR, yet TCRdb's version contains in-frame clones alone and is incomplete. The sample has tens of thousands of clones, about 95% seen once; the top ten hold 0.3% to 0.35%. The sequenced sample consisted of T cells isolated from PBMCs. These receptor sequences come from a human donor in good health. CDR3s include the opening cysteine and the closing phenylalanine or tryptophan.

J gene	V gene	CDR3 protein
TRBJ2-2	TRBV28	CASKESMNTGELFF
TRBJ1-5	TRBV5-4	CASSDDRVGPQHF
TRBJ2-7	TRBV6-5	CASGAGGPYEQYF
TRBJ1-3	TRBV19	CASSPGTEYAGNTIYF
TRBJ2-6	TRBV9	CASSDQGGSGANVLTF
TRBJ2-2	TRBV10-3	CAISERGGGELFF
TRBJ2-5	TRBV2	CASSDPGGQETQYF
TRBJ1-3	TRBV5-4	CASSLNQGLRNTIYF
TRBJ2-1	TRBV4-1	CDSSPGQRGSNEQFF
TRBJ2-5	TRBV28	CASSPGTGQETQYF
TRBJ2-3	TRBV19	CASSITAADTQYF
TRBJ1-1	TRBV19	CASSHPPTRTGGHTEAFF
TRBJ2-7	TRBV27	CASSLSHDRYRYF
TRBJ1-5	TRBV19	CASSIQGSGNQPQHF
TRBJ2-3	TRBV9	CASSPRSYTDTQYF
TRBJ1-2	TRBV5-3	CARSLSVLGGPNYGYTF
TRBJ1-5	TRBV19	CASGQGMDQPQHF
TRBJ2-1	TRBV19	CASSLGGLLNEQFF
TRBJ1-2	TRBV9	CASSVPGGGYGYTF
TRBJ2-7	TRBV28	CASRSSRVSYEQYF
TRBJ1-5	TRBV7-9	CASSLDLTGSNQPQHF
TRBJ1-1	TRBV19	CASSLGGYREAFF
TRBJ2-1	TRBV28	CASSLSGRIYNEQFF
TRBJ2-1	TRBV6-4	CASSRTGYNEQFF
TRBJ2-7	TRBV6-5	CASSSVERLYEQYF
TRBJ2-7	TRBV21-1	CASPQGGAWYEQYF
TRBJ1-3	TRBV7-9	CASSLYRGLSGNTIYF
TRBJ2-2	TRBV29-1	CSVAWNTGELFF
TRBJ1-1	TRBV30	CAWSARGMVRTEAFF
TRBJ2-5	TRBV7-3	CASSSILAGGGETQYF
TRBJ2-3	TRBV29-1	CSGAGFLVSDTQYF
TRBJ2-1	TRBV5-1	CASSLRLADYNEQFF
TRBJ1-1	TRBV7-3	CASSLYGAGELNTEAFF
TRBJ2-3	TRBV10-1	CASTGQGTDTQYF
TRBJ2-3	TRBV6-1	CASGPTRTDTQYF
TRBJ1-1	TRBV12-5	CASARGFTEAFF
TRBJ2-5	TRBV9	CASSEQAGVGETQYF
TRBJ2-1	TRBV7-2	CASSYYNEQFF
TRBJ2-7	TRBV5-1	CASSLAGGSEQYF
TRBJ2-5	TRBV5-1	CASSFLPGQETQYF
TRBJ1-2	TRBV6-1	CASSEGGWSYGYTF
TRBJ2-5	TRBV12-5	CASGFYPGETQYF
TRBJ2-7	TRBV19	CASSPGTLSYEQYF
TRBJ2-2	TRBV7-9	CASSLWGLAETGELFF
TRBJ1-5	TRBV9	CASSEGLENNQPQHF